Listed below are T cell receptor beta chains from one sample, sequenced in a study of T cell changes during pregnancy in multiple sclerosis. Profiled with immunoSEQ multiplex PCR; TCRdb holds only in-frame clones, not every one. Of 47,000 or so clones listed, around 90% were seen once; the top ten hold about 2%. Sequencing used peripheral blood, obtained in the first trimester of pregnancy. These TCRs come from a female donor with multiple sclerosis, enrolled in a pregnancy study. The CDR3 runs from the conserved cysteine through the conserved F or W. Each record gives: CDR3 protein, CDR3 DNA, clone size, D gene, J gene, V gene. The D gene is left open where the match is weak. Clone size is given for some rows only: seen once, a few or many times, or a class if the clone is expanded.

CASSEGGNEAFF TGTGCCAGCAGTGAAGGGGGGAATGAAGCTTTCTTT - - TRBJ1-1 TRBV25-1
CASRQAMNTEAFF TGTGCCAGTAGACAGGCTATGAACACTGAAGCTTTCTTT - - TRBJ1-1 TRBV19
CASMERGPTYEQYF TGTGCCAGCATGGAGCGAGGCCCCACCTACGAGCAGTACTTC - - TRBJ2-7 TRBV2
CASRARSGGAAEQYF TGTGCCAGCAGGGCTCGTAGCGGGGGGGCCGCCGAGCAGTACTTC once TRBD2 TRBJ2-7 TRBV2
CSVFWTAAAGYTF TGCAGCGTCTTTTGGACCGCAGCGGCTGGCTACACCTTC many - TRBJ1-2 TRBV29-1
CASSREITYEQYF TGTGCCAGCAGCCGGGAAATAACCTACGAGCAGTACTTC - - TRBJ2-7 TRBV7-9
CASSPTGGRGYTEAFF TGTGCCAGCAGCCCAACGGGGGGCCGAGGGTACACTGAAGCTTTCTTT - - TRBJ1-1 TRBV9
CASSPSGSGNTIYF TGTGCCAGCAGCCCGTCAGGTTCAGGAAACACCATATATTTT - - TRBJ1-3 TRBV14
CASSPPTSLDYNEQFF TGTGCCAGCTCACCTCCGACTAGCCTTGACTACAATGAGCAGTTCTTC - TRBD2 TRBJ2-1 TRBV18
CASSPYASGGPLYQETQYF TGCGCCAGCAGCCCGTACGCTAGCGGGGGCCCCTTGTACCAAGAGACCCAGTACTTC - TRBD2 TRBJ2-5 TRBV5-1
CASSFGGEQYF TGTGCCAGCAGCTTCGGGGGCGAGCAGTACTTC - - TRBJ2-7 TRBV5-6
CASSHRSKKLFF TGCGCCAGCAGCCACCGGAGTAAAAAACTGTTTTTT once - TRBJ1-4 TRBV4-1
CASSPLGRGPDTQYF TGTGCCAGCAGCCCCCTTGGTCGCGGCCCAGATACGCAGTATTTT once - TRBJ2-3 TRBV27
CASSIVVRDTGELFF TGTGCCAGCTCAATCGTCGTGAGGGACACCGGGGAGCTGTTTTTT - - TRBJ2-2 TRBV18
CASSPAGSQGGYGTGELFF TGTGCTAGCAGCCCCGCGGGCTCCCAGGGAGGATATGGCACCGGGGAGCTGTTTTTT - - TRBJ2-2 TRBV7-7
CASRGGGWTGSNQPQHF TGTGCCAGCAGAGGGGGGGGGTGGACAGGGAGCAATCAGCCCCAGCATTTT - TRBD1 TRBJ1-5 TRBV9
CASSPPTSRGQPQHF TGTGCCAGCTCACCCCCCACAAGCAGGGGTCAGCCCCAGCATTTT - - TRBJ1-5 TRBV18
CAISAGSYNEQFF TGTGCCATCAGCGCGGGGTCCTACAATGAGCAGTTCTTC - - TRBJ2-1 TRBV10-3
CASSPRQGTGELFF TGTGCCAGCAGCCCGCGACAGGGCACCGGGGAGCTGTTTTTT - TRBD1 TRBJ2-2 TRBV7-2
CAWSRGGFQVQYF TGTGCCTGGAGTAGGGGGGGCTTTCAAGTTCAGTACTTC - - TRBJ2-4 TRBV30
CASSQEGPRRANTGELFF TGTGCCAGCAGCCAAGAAGGTCCCAGGCGGGCGAACACCGGGGAGCTGTTTTTT - - TRBJ2-2 TRBV4-2
CAWTLPVNTEAFF TGTGCCTGGACCCTTCCAGTGAACACTGAAGCTTTCTTT few - TRBJ1-1 TRBV30
CASSLVAAGGPTDTQYF TGCGCCAGCAGCCTAGTCGCAGCGGGGGGCCCCACAGATACGCAGTATTTT few TRBD2 TRBJ2-3 TRBV4-1
CASTRRWALRYNEQFF TGTGCCAGCACTCGACGGTGGGCTTTACGGTACAATGAGCAGTTCTTC - - TRBJ2-1 TRBV28
CASSERLAAGDQYF TGTGCCAGCAGTGAAAGACTAGCGGCTGGAGACCAGTACTTC - TRBD2 TRBJ2-5 TRBV2
CASSLRLAVGSYNEQFF TGTGCCAGCAGCTTGCGGCTAGCGGTCGGGTCCTACAATGAGCAGTTCTTC - TRBD2 TRBJ2-1 TRBV5-4
CASSLIAGGPETQYF TGCGCCAGCAGCCTGATAGCGGGGGGTCCCGAGACCCAGTACTTC - TRBD2 TRBJ2-5 TRBV5-1
CASSQEGPGHLYNSPLHF TGTGCCAGCAGCCAAGAGGGCCCAGGCCACCTCTATAATTCACCCCTCCACTTT - - TRBJ1-6 TRBV4-2
CASSHLDRNTEAFF TGTGCCAGCAGCCACCTGGACAGGAACACTGAAGCTTTCTTT - - TRBJ1-1 TRBV4-2
CASARQGTSNSNQPQHF TGTGCCAGCGCTCGACAGGGGACTTCGAATAGCAATCAGCCCCAGCATTTT - TRBD1 TRBJ1-5 TRBV2
CASTLDGRGPGYTF TGTGCCAGCACCCTAGACGGAAGGGGGCCTGGCTACACCTTC - TRBD1 TRBJ1-2 TRBV2
CSGARLSNQPQHF TGTTCTGGGGCCCGTCTTAGCAATCAGCCCCAGCATTTT - - TRBJ1-5 TRBV6-6
CSVGEQGPDTQYF TGCAGCGTTGGAGAACAGGGTCCAGATACGCAGTATTTT - - TRBJ2-3 TRBV29-1
CASSLRSGAQGTDTQYF TGTGCCAGCAGCCTTAGATCAGGGGCGCAAGGGACAGATACGCAGTATTTT - - TRBJ2-3 TRBV7-2
CASSRITGELFF TGTGCCAGCAGCCGTATAACCGGGGAGCTGTTTTTT once - TRBJ2-2 TRBV7-6
CARSSTLEGWETQYF TGTGCCAGAAGCTCCACCCTCGAGGGTTGGGAGACCCAGTACTTC - - TRBJ2-5 TRBV5-3
CSVGQGRGQPQHF TGCAGCGTTGGACAGGGACGGGGTCAGCCCCAGCATTTT once TRBD1 TRBJ1-5 TRBV29-1
CASSQDGLGGSGANVLTF TGCGCCAGCAGCCAAGATGGCTTGGGAGGCTCTGGGGCCAACGTCCTGACTTTC - - TRBJ2-6 TRBV4-1
CASTPGGAPPQYF TGTGCCAGCACCCCGGGGGGGGCCCCCCCGCAGTATTTT - TRBD2 TRBJ2-3 TRBV28
CASSRGGASNTEAFF TGTGCCAGCAGTCGAGGGGGCGCGTCGAACACTGAAGCTTTCTTT once TRBD1 TRBJ1-1 TRBV9
CASSPGRSMNTEAFF TGTGCCAGCTCACCGGGCAGAAGCATGAACACTGAAGCTTTCTTT - - TRBJ1-1 TRBV18
CASSPTGTVNEKLFF TGTGCCAGCTCACCGACAGGGACAGTGAATGAAAAACTGTTTTTT - TRBD1 TRBJ1-4 TRBV18
CAISTSGGYPHNEQFF TGTGCCATCAGCACTAGCGGGGGCTACCCGCACAATGAGCAGTTCTTC - TRBD2 TRBJ2-1 TRBV10-3
CATSREDSGGFSYEQYF TGTGCCACCAGCAGAGAAGATAGCGGGGGATTTAGCTACGAGCAGTACTTC - TRBD2 TRBJ2-7 TRBV15
CASSLRSPYGYTF TGCGCCAGCAGCTTGCGGAGCCCGTATGGCTACACCTTC - - TRBJ1-2 TRBV5-1